This TCR beta chain stems from a study of T-cell memory formation after mild COVID-19. Across the study: Each donor largely had its own TCR clusters.

About this clonotype itself: The DNA is left out, because the CDR3 cannot be placed on it with certainty; the CDR3 is given as TCRdb lists it.

A single record per CDR3 protein comes from TCRdb applying MiXCR to the 5' RACE reads. The top ten hold 50% to 60% of the sample, which has over 12,000 distinct CDR3 sequences, about a fifth seen once. Per the germline V gene, CDR1 is MDHEN and CDR2 is SYDVKM. Counting both end residues, the CDR3 totals 14 amino acids. Specimen: PBMCs or a T cell subset sorted from them (not recorded which). This sequence originates from a man aged 18 to 29 who had mild COVID-19 (a few samples of this study predate the infection). Cell type and time point are not known. The chain employs TRBV28 and TRBJ2-2. Here the CDR3 reads CASSFWFGAGELFF.